The 2 T cell receptor beta chains listed next were all sequenced from one sample in a study of T cells after yellow fever vaccination (dated by TCRdb to about 2019). Receptor amplification or capture employed 5' RACE. This sample was sequenced with an Illumina HiSeq 2500. Clones were called with MiXCR by TCRdb after fastp trimmed the public reads at Q25, and only in-frame beta chains were retained. Under each unique CDR3 protein, matching rows form one entry showing the most common genes and DNA. This sample is represented by roughly 500,000 distinct CDR3 sequences; 15% to 20% of them were singletons. Around 15% of the sample lies in the top ten. The sample's treatment or condition label is to be understood as: live attenuated yellow fever vaccine strain. Specimen: PBMCs, collected 15 days after the yellow fever booster vaccination. Receptors originate from a man in his thirties or forties who received the YFV17D yellow fever vaccine.

The chain is built from TRBV4-3 and TRBJ2-1, with D possibly matching TRBD2 (6 bases). V lost 1 base to trimming and J lost 8 bases, with 24 bases between them. The CDR3 is made up of 18 amino acids. Germline loops: CDR1 LGHNA, CDR2 YSLEER. The chain's CDR3 is CASSQGSRRGTASDEQFF. DNA of the CDR3: TGCGCCAGCAGCCAAGGATCGAGGCGGGGAACGGCGTCGGATGAGCAGTTCTTC.

The CDR3 sequence: CASSLYLDSEETQYF. DNA for the CDR3: TGCGCCAGCAGCTTGTACCTGGACAGTGAAGAGACCCAGTACTTC. V and J are TRBV5-1 and TRBJ2-5; weak D call: TRBD1 (6 bases). Germline V lookup: CDR1 SGHRS, CDR2 YFSETQ. The V end was cut by 1 base, the J end by 3 bases, with 13 bases between. The CDR3 has 15 residues.